This T cell receptor (beta chain) was captured in a study of Tregs in tolerant kidney transplant recipients. A remark on this clone: No antigen is known for it.

V lost 1 base and J lost 7; bases outside the gene matches: 6. This CDR3 has 15 amino acids. The germline gives CDR1 MGHDK, CDR2 SYGVNS. The assay was immunoSEQ multiplex PCR, and TCRdb's table has in-frame clones only and misses some. The sample holds 30,000 to 35,000 clones, 70% to 85% seen once. The rearrangement joins TRBV25-1 to TRBJ2-1; TRBD2 matches at 8 bases. Source material: Tregs from blood cultured with allogeneic cells. The origin of this receptor is a human donor in good health. As DNA, the CDR3 is TGTGCCAGCAGTGAATTGGTAGCGGGATTTAATGAGCAGTTCTTC. Translated: CASSELVAGFNEQFF.